These 13 T cell receptor beta chains share one sample of origin, sequenced in a study. TCRdb reprocessed the RT-PCR reads with MiXCR, giving one entry per CDR3 protein. The sample holds hundreds of thousands of distinct CDR3 sequences, about 14% seen once. The sample taken for sequencing was memory CD4+ T cells from blood. All receptors come from a female donor in good health, serving as a healthy control.

The table lists this clonotype with a few counts. The chain carries TRBV24-1 and TRBJ2-2; weak D call: TRBD1 (6 bases). The V end lost 10 bases, the J end lost 1 base, and 9 bases lay between the germline ends. CDR3 size: 13 residues. Germline-derived CDR1 and CDR2 are KGHDR and SFDVKD. The CDR3 nucleotides read TGTGCCACACAGGGTATGAACACCGGGGAGCTGTTTTTT. Encoded protein: CATQGMNTGELFF.

This clonotype has a handful of counts. The V gene is TRBV5-1, the J gene TRBJ2-3; 7 nucleotides agree with TRBD2. Germline V gene lookup returns CDR1 SGHRS and CDR2 YFSETQ. Trimming cost V 2 bases and J 3 bases; bases outside gene matches: 12. CDR3 length: 17 amino acids. The CDR3 coding sequence is TGCGCCAGCAGCTTTATGGAGACCGGACTAGGGACAGATACGCAGTATTTT. Amino acid sequence: CASSFMETGLGTDTQYF.

This clonotype was detected a few times. V is TRBV7-8 and J is TRBJ1-5; a possible D gene is TRBD1 (5 bases). V was clipped by 1 base and J by 3 bases, with 10 bases between them. The CDR3 runs 15 residues. CDR1 and CDR2 (germline): SGHVS, FQNEAQ. The CDR3 DNA sequence: TGTGCCAGCAGCTTAGAGGGGATAGTCAATCAGCCCCAGCATTTT. This codes for CASSLEGIVNQPQHF.

V usage is TRBV5-5 and J usage is TRBJ1-1; D gene unclear. The CDR3 runs 12 residues. V dropped 0 bases and J dropped 6 bases, with 6 bases sitting between them. CDR1 is SGHKS and CDR2 is YYEKEE in the germline V gene (reference sequence). The CDR3 loop reads CASSLAFSEAFF. CDR3 bases: TGTGCCAGCAGCTTGGCCTTTTCTGAAGCTTTCTTT. Drawing the rest from reference TRBV5-5 and TRBJ1-1, the complete variable domain is DAGVTQSPTHLIKTRGQQVTLRCSPISGHKSVSWYQQVLGQGPQFIFQYYEKEERGRGNFPDRFSARQFPNYSSELNVNALLLGDSALYLCASSLAFSEAFFGQGTRLTVV.

In this sample, this clonotype turned up many times. The genes are TRBV20-1 and TRBJ2-3; 8 bases fit TRBD2. CDR1 is DFQATT and CDR2 is SNEGSKA in the germline V gene (reference sequence). V lost 7 bases, J lost 4 bases, and 4 bases stayed unmatched. The CDR3 totals 12 residues. The CDR3 region is CSGKGLADTQYF. The DNA for the CDR3 is TGCAGTGGCAAGGGACTAGCAGATACGCAGTATTTT.

This clonotype was observed a few times. The V gene is TRBV3-1, the J gene TRBJ2-3; D remains unclear. This CDR3 contains 12 residues. Germline-derived CDR1 and CDR2 are LGHDT and YNNKEL (reference sequence). The ends were cut back, 4 bases at V and 4 bases at J, with 6 bases in the middle. The CDR3 region is CASSRNPDTQYF. The CDR3 coding sequence is TGTGCCAGCAGCCGTAATCCAGATACGCAGTATTTT.

This clonotype has a count of ten or more. The V call is TRBV12-3 or TRBV12-4, the J call TRBJ1-1; 11 bases fit TRBD1. With 5 bases clipped from V and 1 base from J, the junction kept 0 bases outside the gene matches. CDR3 length: 14 amino acids. This chain's CDR3 is CASSGTGGNTEAFF. The CDR3 coding sequence is TGTGCCAGCAGTGGGACAGGGGGGAACACTGAAGCTTTCTTT.

This chain connects TRBV3-1 to TRBJ1-1; 7 nucleotides align to TRBD1. The CDR3 covers 15 residues. After removal of 6 bases from V and 3 bases from J, the junction contained 10 bases not matched to a gene. The germline V gene has CDR1 LGHDT and CDR2 YNNKEL (reference sequence). CDR3 coding DNA: TGTGCCAGCAGTAAAAGCGTCGGGACAGACACTGAAGCTTTCTTT. Amino acids: CASSKSVGTDTEAFF.

Ten or more counts support this clonotype. V is TRBV9 and J is TRBJ2-1; D remains ambiguous. Germline CDR1 reads SGDLS; CDR2 reads YYNGEE. There are 14 residues in the CDR3. Trimming left V 0 bases short and J 13 bases short, with 17 bases between. CDR3 loop: CASSVDSRTERQFF. The CDR3 DNA is TGTGCCAGCAGCGTAGATAGCAGGACCGAAAGACAGTTCTTC.

This clonotype was detected a few times. This chain joins TRBV5-5 and TRBJ1-2; TRBD1 agrees at 10 bases. Unmatched junction bases numbered 9, after V lost 4 bases and J lost 6 bases. CDR1 SGHKS and CDR2 YYEKEE come from the germline V gene (reference sequence). This CDR3 contains 15 residues. Here the CDR3 reads CASSQRSGTGDGYTF. The CDR3 DNA is TGTGCCAGCAGCCAGAGATCCGGGACAGGGGATGGCTACACCTTC. The full variable domain, in which reference TRBV5-5 and TRBJ1-2 provide the parts outside the CDR3, is DAGVTQSPTHLIKTRGQQVTLRCSPISGHKSVSWYQQVLGQGPQFIFQYYEKEERGRGNFPDRFSARQFPNYSSELNVNALLLGDSALYLCASSQRSGTGDGYTFGSGTRLTVV.

This clonotype was observed once. A much larger clone is a single base away; this may be a read error. This rearrangement joins TRBV29-1 to TRBJ2-5; D uncertain. CDR1 and CDR2 (germline): SQVTM, ANQGSEA. This CDR3 comprises 10 residues. Trimming stripped 3 bases from V and 5 bases from J, with 4 bases between. The CDR3 coding sequence is TGCAGCGTTGATAGGGAGACCCAGTACTTC. Its protein product is CSVDRETQYF.

This clonotype was seen a few times. The rearrangement links TRBV6-2 or TRBV6-3 to TRBJ2-7; 8 positions match TRBD1. Trimming cost V 7 bases and J 7 bases; bases outside gene matches: 12. This CDR3 is built from 14 residues. Germline V gene data show CDR1 as MNHEY and CDR2 as SVGEGT. DNA of the CDR3: TGTGCCAGCATAAGACAGGACAGGGTGGTGGAGCAGTACTTC. It specifies CASIRQDRVVEQYF.

The chain employs TRBV5-1 and TRBJ1-1, with D possibly TRBD1 on 6 matching bases. The CDR3 consists of 14 residues. The germline V gene encodes CDR1 SGHRS and CDR2 YFSETQ. V dropped 4 bases and J dropped 11 bases, with 21 bases sitting between them. The CDR3 bases are TGCGCCAGCAGCCCAACAGGGACGTTTTTTAGGGCTTTCTTT. Encoded protein: CASSPTGTFFRAFF.